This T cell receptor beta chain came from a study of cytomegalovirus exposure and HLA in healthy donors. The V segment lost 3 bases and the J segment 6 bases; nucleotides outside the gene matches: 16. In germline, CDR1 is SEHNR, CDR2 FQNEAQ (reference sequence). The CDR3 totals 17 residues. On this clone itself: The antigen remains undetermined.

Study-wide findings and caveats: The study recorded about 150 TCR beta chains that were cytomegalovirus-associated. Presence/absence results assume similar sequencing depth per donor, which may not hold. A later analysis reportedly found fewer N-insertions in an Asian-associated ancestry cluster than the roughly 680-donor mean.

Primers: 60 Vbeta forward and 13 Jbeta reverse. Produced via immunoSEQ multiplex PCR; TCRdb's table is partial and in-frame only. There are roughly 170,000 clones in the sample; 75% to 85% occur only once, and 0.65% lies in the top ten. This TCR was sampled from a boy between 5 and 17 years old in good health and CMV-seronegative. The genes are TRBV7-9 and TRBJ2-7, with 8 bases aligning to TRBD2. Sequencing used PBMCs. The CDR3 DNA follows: TGTGCCAGCAGCTTTCAGGCTAGCGGGCTTGGAAGTATCGAGCAGTACTTC. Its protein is CASSFQASGLGSIEQYF.